The T cell receptor beta chain described here comes from a study of Ad26.COV2.S vaccination and SARS-CoV-2 variants. Study background: Dosing was one shot or two shots 56 days apart.

Profiling relied on immunoSEQ multiplex PCR, and the TCRdb table lists in-frame clones only, not all of them. This table holds 400,000 to 450,000 clones, about 93% found once. Treatment defined: 15 to 20 received Ad26.COV2.S at low or high dose, single or two shots; about 5 received placebo; per-sample allocation not given. After the first vaccine or placebo injection, samples were drawn on day 63. J lost 5 bases, V lost 2 bases, and 4 bases had no gene match. The CDR3 consists of 15 residues. Looked up from germline, CDR1 is SGDLS and CDR2 is YYNGEE. Study-level points and caveats: Breadth measured for non-spike TCRs was similar across vaccine and placebo recipients.

Concerning this clone: What it binds is not known.

The clonotype was recovered from a person aged 18-60 years who received the Ad26.COV2.S COVID-19 vaccine or a placebo. The chain uses TRBV9 and TRBJ2-5; 12 bases agree with TRBD1. The sequences come from peripheral blood, collected in a trial of Ad26.COV2.S vaccine versus placebo. The CDR3 loop reads CASSVGTGGLETQYF. The DNA for the CDR3 is TGTGCCAGCAGCGTCGGGACAGGGGGCTTGGAGACCCAGTACTTC.